The 26 T cell receptor beta chains below were found in one sample sequenced in a study of T cells in pancreatic ductal adenocarcinoma. Repertoires were generated with immunoSEQ multiplex PCR, while TCRdb's copy carries only in-frame clones and drops some. The table includes approximately 97,000 clones, 90% to 95% detected once. Selected pancreatic ductal adenocarcinoma patients had undergone surgery without neoadjuvant therapy. Sequenced input: PBMCs. These receptors all come from a human donor with pancreatic ductal adenocarcinoma.

This chain connects TRBV6-5 to TRBJ1-5; TRBD1 is a possible D gene (5 bases). The V end lost 6 bases, the J end lost 5 bases, and 8 bases lay between the germline ends. CDR3 length: 12 amino acids. Germline CDR1 MNHEY, CDR2 SVGAGI. CDR3 sequence reads: CASRSRDQPQHF. CDR3 bases: TGTGCCAGCAGGTCCAGGGATCAGCCCCAGCATTTT.

The rearrangement links TRBV7-9 to TRBJ1-5; 7 positions match TRBD1. Germline V lookup: CDR1 SEHNR, CDR2 FQNEAQ (reference sequence). The CDR3 covers 14 residues. V was pared by 5 bases and J by 4 bases, with 5 bases of the junction left unmatched. Written as DNA, the CDR3 is TGTGCCAGCAGCCGACAGGGTGGGAATCAGCCCCAGCATTTT. Protein product: CASSRQGGNQPQHF.

This clone was observed once. The chain combines TRBV6-6 with TRBJ2-2; weak D call: TRBD1 (6 bases). Germline V gene data show CDR1 as MNHNY and CDR2 as SVGAGI (reference sequence). V lost 8 bases, J lost 6 bases, and 13 bases lay in between. The CDR3 runs to 13 residues. The CDR3 region has the DNA TGTGCCAGCCGGGACACTACCTCCGGGGAGCTGTTTTTT. Protein product: CASRDTTSGELFF.

The V gene is TRBV18, the J gene TRBJ2-7, with 7 positions matching TRBD2. Germline CDR1 and CDR2: KGHSH and LQKENI. With 0 bases clipped from V and 2 bases from J, the junction kept 10 bases outside the gene matches. CDR3 size: 17 residues. CDR3 amino acids: CASSPPSGGRGTYEQYF. DNA for the CDR3: TGTGCCAGCTCACCACCGAGTGGCGGGAGAGGGACCTACGAGCAGTACTTC.

The V call is TRBV28, the J call TRBJ2-7; TRBD1 is a possible D gene (5 bases). Germline CDR1 MDHEN, CDR2 SYDVKM. The CDR3 contains 11 residues. V was trimmed by 8 bases and J by 3 bases, leaving 8 bases between them. The CDR3 loop is CASSTVYEQYF. CDR3 DNA sequence: TGTGCCAGCTCGACAGTCTACGAGCAGTACTTC.

This chain uses TRBV27 with TRBJ2-1; a weak D match, TRBD1 (6 bases). V was cut by 7 bases and J by 9 bases, with 22 bases left in between. The CDR3 contains 15 residues. CDR1 and CDR2 from the germline V gene are MNHEY and SMNVEV (reference sequence). This chain's CDR3 is CASKVSGQPLVEQFF. DNA of the CDR3: TGTGCCAGCAAAGTTTCAGGACAGCCGCTCGTTGAGCAGTTCTTC.

The V gene is TRBV6-1, the J gene TRBJ1-3; 9 nucleotides line up with TRBD1. This CDR3 contains 13 residues. Trimming cost V 7 bases and J 11 bases; bases outside gene matches: 9. CDR1 and CDR2 from the germline V gene are MNHNS and SASEGT. The CDR3 spells CASKLTGGVPIYF. The CDR3 coding sequence is TGTGCCAGCAAACTGACAGGGGGTGTGCCCATATATTTT.

The chain carries TRBV30 and TRBJ2-1, with D possibly being TRBD2 (6 bases). From germline, CDR1 is GTSNPN and CDR2 SVGIG (reference sequence). V dropped 3 bases and J dropped 9 bases, with 9 bases sitting between them. The CDR3 is 11 amino acids. CDR3 nucleotides: TGTGCCTGGAGCGCTAGCGTTGAGCAGTTCTTC. Protein sequence: CAWSASVEQFF. Together with reference TRBV30 and TRBJ2-1, the CDR3 gives the full variable domain: SQTIHQWPATLVQPVGSPLSLECTVEGTSNPNLYWYRQAAGRGLQLLFYSVGIGQISSEVPQNLSASRPQDRQFILSSKKLLLSDSGFYLCAWSASVEQFFGPGTRLTVL.

J is TRBJ2-1 and V is TRBV30; 13 bases match TRBD2. V dropped 3 bases and J dropped 6; count of bases not matched to a gene: 5. CDR1 is GTSNPN, CDR2 SVGIG, per germline (reference sequence). CDR3 length: 15 amino acids. Here the CDR3 reads CAWSELAGGVNEQFF. DNA of the CDR3: TGTGCCTGGAGCGAACTAGCGGGAGGGGTCAATGAGCAGTTCTTC.

The chain carries TRBV5-8 and TRBJ2-7; 7 bases line up with TRBD1. Germline V lookup: CDR1 SGHTS, CDR2 YDEGEE. V shed 0 bases and J 3 bases; nucleotides not matched to a gene: 18. This CDR3 has 19 residues. In nucleotides, the CDR3 is TGTGCCAGCAGCTTGGCCCCCGGGACAGCAGGATTGCTACGCTACGAGCAGTACTTC. This codes for CASSLAPGTAGLLRYEQYF.

This rearrangement joins TRBV5-1 to TRBJ1-3; 11 bases align to TRBD1. This CDR3 has 16 amino acids. The germline CDR1 and CDR2 sequences are SGHRS and YFSETQ. V shed 4 bases, J shed 0 bases, and the junction held 3 bases outside the gene matches. In DNA form, the CDR3 reads TGCGCCAGCAGCCCCGGACAGGGGGCCTCTGGAAACACCATATATTTT. This sequence encodes CASSPGQGASGNTIYF.

The chain links TRBV5-4 to TRBJ2-1; TRBD2 agrees at 8 bases. Unmatched junction bases numbered 14, after V lost 5 bases and J lost 4 bases. Per the germline V gene, CDR1 is SGHNT and CDR2 is YYREEE (reference sequence). The CDR3 covers 17 residues. CDR3 DNA: TGTGCCAGCAGGCCCCACGGAGCGGGGGAATTTTACAATGAGCAGTTCTTC. Protein product: CASRPHGAGEFYNEQFF.

This sequence joins TRBV2 and TRBJ2-3, with a weak D call TRBD2 (5 bases). This CDR3 spans 13 amino acids. The germline V and J ends were trimmed by 8 bases and 6 bases, with 15 bases remaining between them. Germline V lookup: CDR1 SNHLY, CDR2 FYNNEI. CDR3 region: CASGGAAADTQYF. The CDR3 DNA sequence: TGTGCCAGCGGAGGAGCGGCCGCGGATACGCAGTATTTT.

The gene calls are TRBV7-9 and TRBJ2-3, with TRBD2 identical over 9 bases. The CDR3 is 17 amino acids. J lost 11 bases, V lost 5 bases, and 20 bases had no gene match. Germline V gene lookup returns CDR1 SEHNR and CDR2 FQNEAQ (reference sequence). The CDR3 loop is CASSPSSLAGSLGGQYF. CDR3 in DNA: TGTGCCAGCAGCCCTTCCTCTCTAGCGGGATCGCTCGGTGGGCAGTATTTT. The entire variable domain, with the rest obtained from reference TRBV7-9 and TRBJ2-3, is as follows: DTGVSQNPRHKITKRGQNVTFRCDPISEHNRLYWYRQTLGQGPEFLTYFQNEAQLEKSRLLSDRFSAERPKGSFSTLEIQRTEQGDSAMYLCASSPSSLAGSLGGQYFGPGTRLTVL.

The CDR3 DNA sequence: TGTGCCAGCAGCGCAGGGGGGCAGGGTCAGCCCCAGCATTTT. Its translation: CASSAGGQGQPQHF. V and J are TRBV28 and TRBJ1-5, with 7 bases that match TRBD1. Germline V CDR1 and CDR2: MDHEN, SYDVKM. Losses at the gene ends were 6 bases for V and 6 bases for J; bases not matched to a gene: 8. CDR3 length equals 14 residues.

V is TRBV9 and J is TRBJ2-3, with D tentatively TRBD1 (6 bases). The V gene lost 0 bases and the J gene lost 0 bases, with 8 bases spanning the gap. Germline V gives CDR1 SGDLS, CDR2 YYNGEE. This CDR3 is 15 amino acids long. The CDR3 DNA follows: TGTGCCAGCAGCGTAGGACAGGTTAGCACAGATACGCAGTATTTT. It is translated as CASSVGQVSTDTQYF.

This clone was counted between two and nine times. V is TRBV13 and J is TRBJ1-1; perhaps TRBD1 as D (5 bases). Trimming stripped 3 bases from V and 8 bases from J, with 13 bases between. The CDR3 spans 13 residues. Germline-derived CDR1 and CDR2 are PRHDT and FYEKMQ (reference sequence). For the CDR3, the DNA is TGTGCCAGCAGCTTGGAGTCGGGGGAGGAAGCTTTCTTT. Translating gives CASSLESGEEAFF.

V and J are TRBV11-2 and TRBJ1-2, with D unresolved. Per germline, CDR1 SGHAT and CDR2 FQNNGV. The CDR3 extends over 13 amino acids. The V and J ends lost 7 bases and 6 bases respectively, with 15 bases between them. CDR3 region: CASTPRLGDGYTF. The CDR3 DNA follows: TGTGCCAGCACCCCTCGGCTCGGGGATGGCTACACCTTC. Supplemented by reference TRBV11-2 and TRBJ1-2, the full variable domain reads EAGVAQSPRYKIIEKRQSVAFWCNPISGHATLYWYQQILGQGPKLLIQFQNNGVVDDSQLPKDRFSAERLKGVDSTLKIQPAKLEDSAVYLCASTPRLGDGYTFGSGTRLTVV.

The rearrangement uses TRBV7-9 and TRBJ2-1; D may be TRBD1 (5 bases). This CDR3 region has 14 residues. The V end lost 5 bases, the J end lost 6 bases, and 14 bases lay between the germline ends. Germline values: CDR1 SEHNR, CDR2 FQNEAQ (reference sequence). The CDR3 spells CASSAWVGRNEQFF. DNA of the CDR3: TGTGCCAGCAGCGCCTGGGTGGGGCGCAATGAGCAGTTCTTC.

The chain couples TRBV28 to TRBJ2-7, with D possibly TRBD2 on 6 matching bases. Trimming removed 5 bases at V and 0 bases at J, with 17 bases between. This CDR3 has 16 residues. CDR1 and CDR2 from the germline V gene are MDHEN and SYDVKM. The CDR3 loop reads CASSGGYAGVSYEQYF. In nucleotides, the CDR3 is TGTGCCAGCAGTGGAGGGTATGCGGGTGTCTCCTACGAGCAGTACTTC.

J is TRBJ2-7 and V is TRBV6-5; D gene uncertain. The germline gives CDR1 MNHEY, CDR2 SVGAGI. The CDR3 is 12 residues long. V was clipped by 5 bases and J by 5 bases, with 10 bases between them. The CDR3: CASSSRVHEQYF. CDR3 DNA: TGTGCCAGCAGTAGTCGGGTCCACGAGCAGTACTTC.

V gene TRBV7-8 combines with J gene TRBJ2-2; 9 bases are a match to TRBD2. V trimming: 2 bases; J trimming: 7 bases; junction bases outside the gene matches: 8. This CDR3 has 16 residues. Germline CDR1 reads SGHVS; CDR2 reads FQNEAQ. The CDR3 reads CASSLMAGGQSGELFF. CDR3 nucleotide sequence: TGTGCCAGCAGCTTAATGGCGGGAGGGCAAAGCGGGGAGCTGTTTTTT.

The chain couples TRBV29-1 to TRBJ2-7; 8 bases match TRBD2. In germline, CDR1 is SQVTM, CDR2 ANQGSEA. After removal of 6 bases from V and 5 bases from J, the junction contained 9 bases not matched to a gene. The length of the CDR3 is 13 residues. As DNA, the CDR3 is TGCAGCGTGGCAGTATCGGGGGGGGACGAGCAGTACTTC. It yields the protein CSVAVSGGDEQYF.

The chain employs TRBV18 and TRBJ2-1; D is unresolved. In germline, CDR1 is KGHSH, CDR2 LQKENI. V lost 5 bases, J lost 0 bases, and 8 bases lay in between. The CDR3 is 14 residues long. The CDR3 DNA follows: TGTGCCAGCTCAGTTTCGAGCTCCTACAATGAGCAGTTCTTC. It is translated as CASSVSSSYNEQFF.

The CDR3 DNA is TGTGCCAGCAGTGCGACAGGAGCTAATGTATTCTATGGCTACACCTTC. It specifies CASSATGANVFYGYTF. The chain joins TRBV2 to TRBJ1-2; tentatively, D is TRBD1 (6 bases). This CDR3 region has 16 residues. The V gene's germline CDR1 is SNHLY and CDR2 FYNNEI. V lost 4 bases, J lost 4 bases, and 19 bases lay in between.

The chain combines TRBV30 with TRBJ2-3, with D perhaps matching TRBD1 (6 bases). This CDR3 region has 14 residues. V dropped 1 base and J dropped 2 bases, with 10 bases sitting between them. The germline V gene encodes CDR1 GTSNPN and CDR2 SVGIG (reference sequence). In DNA, the CDR3 is TGTGCCTGGAGTGCGGACAGCGCCACAGATACGCAGTATTTT. Its protein is CAWSADSATDTQYF.